This T cell receptor beta chain stems from a study of cytomegalovirus exposure and HLA in healthy donors. With regard to this clone: Its cognate antigen is unknown.

The study ran its PCR with 60 Vbeta and 13 Jbeta primers. Repertoires were generated with immunoSEQ multiplex PCR, while TCRdb's copy carries only in-frame clones and drops some. The table records approximately 290,000 clones, 75% to 85% of them present only once. The CDR3 covers 14 residues. In germline, CDR1 is LNHDA, CDR2 SQIVND (reference sequence). Trimming cost V 4 bases and J 2 bases, with 12 bases left between them. Overall study findings and caveats: Common viral pathogens (according to a later analysis) appeared linked to several of the most significant clusters.

The source of this sequence is a girl aged 2 to 10 in good health and CMV-seronegative. The chain has TRBV19 and TRBJ2-7, with TRBD1 as a possible D gene (5 bases). Sequencing used PBMCs. In DNA form, the CDR3 reads TGTGCCAGTAGTACAGGGCAGAACCCCTACGAGCAGTACTTC. It codes for CASSTGQNPYEQYF.